What follows are 10 T cell receptor beta chains derived from one specimen sequenced in a study of T cell responses to AZD1222 COVID-19 vaccine. The table came from immunoSEQ multiplex PCR; TCRdb's copy has only in-frame clones and leaves some out. Of about 180,000 clones in the sample, 80% to 90% are singletons; the top ten hold 0.45% to 0.55%. This sample comprised peripheral blood, obtained on day 0 of AZD1222 vaccination. Receptors originate from an adult in good health.

This clone has more than one count but fewer than ten. This chain uses TRBV7-3 with TRBJ1-2; TRBD1 agrees at 11 bases. The CDR3 covers 16 residues. CDR1 is SGHTA, CDR2 FQGTGA, per germline. J was trimmed by 4 bases and V by 5 bases; bases with no gene match: 9. CDR3 region: CASSVGGGTGGYGYTF. The CDR3 coding sequence is TGTGCCAGCAGCGTGGGTGGCGGGACAGGGGGCTATGGCTACACCTTC.

The gene calls are TRBV6-2 or TRBV6-3 and TRBJ1-5, with a tentative D call TRBD1 (5 bases). The CDR3 totals 16 residues. Germline V gives CDR1 MNHEY, CDR2 SVGEGT. V lost 5 bases, J lost 0 bases, and 14 bases lay in between. The CDR3 protein is CASSRGTHYSNQPQHF. The CDR3 nucleotides are TGTGCCAGCAGTCGGGGGACTCATTATAGCAATCAGCCCCAGCATTTT.

The chain couples TRBV10-3 to TRBJ1-5, with a tentative D call TRBD1 (5 bases). Germline CDR1 and CDR2: ENHRY and SYGVKD. V was trimmed by 2 bases and J by 2 bases, leaving 10 bases between them. This CDR3 comprises 15 residues. The DNA of the CDR3 is TGTGCCATCAGTGAGGACGGGGGGGGCAATCAGCCCCAGCATTTT. Its translation: CAISEDGGGNQPQHF.

The rearrangement links TRBV3-1 (or the pseudogene TRBV3-2) to TRBJ1-3, with unresolved D. The germline CDR1 and CDR2 sequences are LGHDT and YNNKEL (reference sequence). The CDR3 is 17 residues long. V dropped 5 bases and J dropped 5 bases, with 22 bases sitting between them. The CDR3 sequence is CASSWPCPLHARNTIYF. The CDR3 DNA is TGTGCCAGCAGCTGGCCATGTCCCTTACACGCACGAAACACCATATATTTT.

The rearrangement joins TRBV14 to TRBJ2-1; 8 nucleotides match TRBD1. The CDR3 contains 14 residues. CDR1 and CDR2 (germline): SGHDN, FVKESK. Trimming took 2 bases from V and 7 from J; bases not matched to a gene: 4. This chain's CDR3 is CASSQWDRTNEQFF. The CDR3 DNA is TGTGCCAGCAGCCAATGGGACAGGACGAATGAGCAGTTCTTC.

As for this clone: Compared with germline, one end of the junction differs, possibly owing to a read error. The chain is built from TRBV7-7 and TRBJ2-7; the D call may be TRBD1 or TRBD2 (5 bases each). CDR3 size: 13 residues. Germline V gene sequence: CDR1 SSHAT, CDR2 FNYEAQ (reference sequence). CDR3 residues: CASSLAQGYEQYF. CDR3 in DNA: TGTGCTAGCAGCTTAGCGCAGGGTTACGAGCAGTACTTC.

J is TRBJ2-7 and V is TRBV4-1; D is possibly TRBD2 (5 bases). Looked up from germline, CDR1 is MGHRA and CDR2 is YSYEKL. The CDR3 runs to 15 residues. V was trimmed by 4 bases and J by 3 bases, leaving 16 bases between them. The CDR3 region has the DNA TGCGCCAGCAGCCCGAGGGATACAACCCACTACGAGCAGTACTTC. Protein: CASSPRDTTHYEQYF.

This sequence joins TRBV7-2 and TRBJ2-1, with D unclear. Trimming pared 2 bases from V and 0 bases from J, leaving 8 bases between. Germline CDR1 and CDR2: SGHTA and FQGNSA. CDR3 size: 15 residues. The CDR3 loop is CASSLSVSSYNEQFF. The CDR3 coding sequence is TGTGCCAGCAGCTTAAGCGTGAGCTCCTACAATGAGCAGTTCTTC.

The V call is TRBV28, the J call TRBJ1-5; unclear D gene. Trimming left V 1 base short and J 7 bases short, with 8 bases between. Germline CDR1 is MDHEN and CDR2 is SYDVKM. The CDR3 sequence is 13 residues long. The CDR3 reads CASSLFGEQPQHF. DNA of the CDR3: TGTGCCAGCAGTTTATTTGGGGAACAGCCCCAGCATTTT.

The CDR3 region has the DNA TGTGCCAGCAGCCTAAGAGGGTTAGTTCGGTCCTACGAGCAGTACTTC. Translation: CASSLRGLVRSYEQYF. The chain combines TRBV14 with TRBJ2-7; maybe TRBD2 (5 bases). Germline V gene sequence: CDR1 SGHDN, CDR2 FVKESK. The CDR3 length is 16 residues. V was pared by 4 bases and J by 1 base, with 17 bases between.